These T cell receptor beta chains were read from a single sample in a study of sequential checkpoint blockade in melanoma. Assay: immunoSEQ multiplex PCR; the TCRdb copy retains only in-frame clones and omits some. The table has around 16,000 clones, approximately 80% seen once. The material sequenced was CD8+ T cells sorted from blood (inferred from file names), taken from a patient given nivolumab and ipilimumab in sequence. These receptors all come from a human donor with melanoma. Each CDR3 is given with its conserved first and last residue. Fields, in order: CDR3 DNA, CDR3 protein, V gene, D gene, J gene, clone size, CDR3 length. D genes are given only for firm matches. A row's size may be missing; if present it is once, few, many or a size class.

cdr3_nt: TGTGCCAGCAGCCCCGCCGGGACATTCACAGATACGCAGTATTTT
cdr3_aa: CASSPAGTFTDTQYF
v_call: TRBV14
d_call: .
j_call: TRBJ2-3
clone_size: .
cdr3_length: 15

cdr3_nt: TGCAGCGTTGACGAGGGCAGTTCTAACTATGGCTACACCTTC
cdr3_aa: CSVDEGSSNYGYTF
v_call: TRBV29-1
d_call: .
j_call: TRBJ1-2
clone_size: .
cdr3_length: 14

cdr3_nt: TGCAGCGTTGTTCGGGGGTCCTTAGCCAAAAACATTCAGTACTTC
cdr3_aa: CSVVRGSLAKNIQYF
v_call: TRBV29-1
d_call: .
j_call: TRBJ2-4
clone_size: .
cdr3_length: 15

cdr3_nt: TGCGCCAGCAGAAGGGACAGGGGAGGGGAGACCCAGTACTTC
cdr3_aa: CASRRDRGGETQYF
v_call: TRBV10-2
d_call: TRBD1
j_call: TRBJ2-5
clone_size: .
cdr3_length: 14

cdr3_nt: TGTGCCAGCAGCTTGACAGCTATGACACGTGAAAAACTGTTTTTT
cdr3_aa: CASSLTAMTREKLFF
v_call: TRBV7-2
d_call: .
j_call: TRBJ1-4
clone_size: few
cdr3_length: 15

cdr3_nt: TGTGCCAGCAGCGGATTACAGGGGGTCGTCTATGGCTACACCTTC
cdr3_aa: CASSGLQGVVYGYTF
v_call: TRBV7-9
d_call: TRBD1
j_call: TRBJ1-2
clone_size: .
cdr3_length: 15

cdr3_nt: TGCGCCAGCAGCTTGGCCGGGACTAGCGGAGATATGGAGCAGTACTTC
cdr3_aa: CASSLAGTSGDMEQYF
v_call: TRBV5-1
d_call: TRBD2
j_call: TRBJ2-5
clone_size: .
cdr3_length: 16

cdr3_nt: TGTGCCAGCAGCGGATCTGGACAGGGCCACTATGGCTACACCTTC
cdr3_aa: CASSGSGQGHYGYTF
v_call: TRBV9
d_call: TRBD1
j_call: TRBJ1-2
clone_size: .
cdr3_length: 15

cdr3_nt: TGTGCCAGCAGGTGGAGTTATAGCAATCAGCCCCAGCATTTT
cdr3_aa: CASRWSYSNQPQHF
v_call: TRBV28
d_call: .
j_call: TRBJ1-5
clone_size: few
cdr3_length: 14

cdr3_nt: TGTGCCTGGAGGCTAGGAATGAGAAACACTGAAGCTTTCTTT
cdr3_aa: CAWRLGMRNTEAFF
v_call: TRBV30
d_call: .
j_call: TRBJ1-1
clone_size: once
cdr3_length: 14

cdr3_nt: TGTGCCAGCAGTTTTAGTTCTGGAAACACCATATATTTT
cdr3_aa: CASSFSSGNTIYF
v_call: TRBV28
d_call: .
j_call: TRBJ1-3
clone_size: few
cdr3_length: 13

cdr3_nt: TGTGCCAGCAGCATCTCAGACTCCTACGAGCAGTACTTC
cdr3_aa: CASSISDSYEQYF
v_call: TRBV7-2
d_call: .
j_call: TRBJ2-7
clone_size: .
cdr3_length: 13

cdr3_nt: TGTGCCAGCAGTGAGGAACTAGTGGGCAATGAGCAGTTCTTC
cdr3_aa: CASSEELVGNEQFF
v_call: TRBV6-1
d_call: .
j_call: TRBJ2-1
clone_size: few
cdr3_length: 14

cdr3_nt: TGTGCCAGCAGCGTAGGGGCCACTAGCGGGAGCACAGATACGCAGTATTTT
cdr3_aa: CASSVGATSGSTDTQYF
v_call: TRBV9
d_call: TRBD2
j_call: TRBJ2-3
clone_size: .
cdr3_length: 17

cdr3_nt: TGCAGCGTTGGACAGGGATACTACAATGAGCAGTTCTTC
cdr3_aa: CSVGQGYYNEQFF
v_call: TRBV29-1
d_call: TRBD1
j_call: TRBJ2-1
clone_size: .
cdr3_length: 13

cdr3_nt: TGCGCCAGCAGCTGGACTAGCGGGAGTTTGGATGAGCAGTTCTTC
cdr3_aa: CASSWTSGSLDEQFF
v_call: TRBV4-1
d_call: TRBD2
j_call: TRBJ2-1
clone_size: .
cdr3_length: 15

cdr3_nt: TGTGCCAGCAGTCGAAGCGGGGAAAAGGTAAATGAGCAGTTCTTC
cdr3_aa: CASSRSGEKVNEQFF
v_call: TRBV6-5
d_call: TRBD2
j_call: TRBJ2-1
clone_size: few
cdr3_length: 15

cdr3_nt: TGTGCCAGCAGTGTTCTTCACAACGACTCCTACGAGCAGTACTTC
cdr3_aa: CASSVLHNDSYEQYF
v_call: TRBV27
d_call: .
j_call: TRBJ2-7
clone_size: .
cdr3_length: 15

cdr3_nt: TGTGCCAGCAGCCCGACCCGGGGGGCCGATACGCAGTATTTT
cdr3_aa: CASSPTRGADTQYF
v_call: TRBV7-8
d_call: .
j_call: TRBJ2-3
clone_size: .
cdr3_length: 14

cdr3_nt: TGTGCCAGCAGCTTAGGGTCAGGGGGGAGCGAGCAGTACTTC
cdr3_aa: CASSLGSGGSEQYF
v_call: TRBV7-6
d_call: .
j_call: TRBJ2-7
clone_size: .
cdr3_length: 14

cdr3_nt: TGTGCCAGCAGCACAGGGAATCAGCCCCAGCATTTT
cdr3_aa: CASSTGNQPQHF
v_call: TRBV28
d_call: .
j_call: TRBJ1-5
clone_size: .
cdr3_length: 12

cdr3_nt: TGTGCCAGCAGTTTCTCTTCGGCAGGGGGTAACTATGGCTACACCTTC
cdr3_aa: CASSFSSAGGNYGYTF
v_call: TRBV27
d_call: TRBD1
j_call: TRBJ1-2
clone_size: .
cdr3_length: 16

cdr3_nt: TGTGCCAGCAGTAATGAAGGGGAGGCCGGGGAGCTGTTTTTT
cdr3_aa: CASSNEGEAGELFF
v_call: TRBV6-4
d_call: .
j_call: TRBJ2-2
clone_size: .
cdr3_length: 14

cdr3_nt: TGTGCCAGCAGCTTAGAGGACAGGGGGCTTTTGTTCCACGAGCAGTACTTC
cdr3_aa: CASSLEDRGLLFHEQYF
v_call: TRBV7-8
d_call: TRBD1
j_call: TRBJ2-7
clone_size: .
cdr3_length: 17

cdr3_nt: TGTGCCAGCCGACGTCCTTGGGGTGAGGGTTATTCACCCCTCCACTTT
cdr3_aa: CASRRPWGEGYSPLHF
v_call: TRBV27
d_call: .
j_call: TRBJ1-6
clone_size: .
cdr3_length: 16

cdr3_nt: TGTGCCACCAGCAGAGATCTCGTCCCTTTGGGGGAGGGCCGGGCAGATACGCAGTATTTT
cdr3_aa: CATSRDLVPLGEGRADTQYF
v_call: TRBV15
d_call: TRBD2
j_call: TRBJ2-3
clone_size: .
cdr3_length: 20

cdr3_nt: TGTGCCAGCAGGTCTCCTTCGGCGGAAAATCAGCCCCAGCATTTT
cdr3_aa: CASRSPSAENQPQHF
v_call: TRBV28
d_call: .
j_call: TRBJ1-5
clone_size: .
cdr3_length: 15

cdr3_nt: TGTGCCAGCAGTGATACGAACACCGGGGAGCTGTTTTTT
cdr3_aa: CASSDTNTGELFF
v_call: TRBV6-1
d_call: .
j_call: TRBJ2-2
clone_size: few
cdr3_length: 13

cdr3_nt: TGTGCCAGCAGTTTGGGTACAGACCTGTACGAGCAGTACTTC
cdr3_aa: CASSLGTDLYEQYF
v_call: TRBV27
d_call: .
j_call: TRBJ2-7
clone_size: .
cdr3_length: 14

cdr3_nt: TGTGCCAGCAGCTTAACGGGCTCTGGAAACACCATATATTTT
cdr3_aa: CASSLTGSGNTIYF
v_call: TRBV7-9
d_call: .
j_call: TRBJ1-3
clone_size: few
cdr3_length: 14

cdr3_nt: TGTGCCAGCAGCCCCCCCCGGGAGACCTACGAGCAGTACTTC
cdr3_aa: CASSPPRETYEQYF
v_call: TRBV28
d_call: .
j_call: TRBJ2-7
clone_size: few
cdr3_length: 14

cdr3_nt: TGCGCCAGCAGCCAAGACTCGGGGGGGCTGAACACTGAAGCTTTCTTT
cdr3_aa: CASSQDSGGLNTEAFF
v_call: TRBV4-3
d_call: .
j_call: TRBJ1-1
clone_size: .
cdr3_length: 16

cdr3_nt: TGCGCCAGCAGCCAAGATCGCGGGGGGCGCGAGGGCTACACCTTC
cdr3_aa: CASSQDRGGREGYTF
v_call: TRBV4-3
d_call: .
j_call: TRBJ1-2
clone_size: .
cdr3_length: 15

cdr3_nt: TGCAGCGTTGTTCAGGTTAGCTCCTACGAGCAGTACTTC
cdr3_aa: CSVVQVSSYEQYF
v_call: TRBV29-1
d_call: .
j_call: TRBJ2-7
clone_size: .
cdr3_length: 13

cdr3_nt: TGTGCCAGCGGATTGGGACTAGCTAAAAACATTCAGTACTTC
cdr3_aa: CASGLGLAKNIQYF
v_call: TRBV27
d_call: TRBD2
j_call: TRBJ2-4
clone_size: .
cdr3_length: 14

cdr3_nt: TGTGCCAGCAGCCGAGACAGCCTCAGCTCTGGGGCCAACGTCCTGACTTTC
cdr3_aa: CASSRDSLSSGANVLTF
v_call: TRBV7-6
d_call: .
j_call: TRBJ2-6
clone_size: .
cdr3_length: 17

cdr3_nt: TGTGCCAGTAGTATTATCTGGACAGGGGGCACGAATGAGCAGTTCTTC
cdr3_aa: CASSIIWTGGTNEQFF
v_call: TRBV19
d_call: TRBD1
j_call: TRBJ2-1
clone_size: .
cdr3_length: 16

cdr3_nt: TGTGCCAGCAGCTTGGGCCCAATATGGGAGCAGTACTTC
cdr3_aa: CASSLGPIWEQYF
v_call: TRBV7-9
d_call: .
j_call: TRBJ2-7
clone_size: few
cdr3_length: 13

cdr3_nt: TGCGCCAGCAGCCACCCGGGTAGCTACGAGCAGTACTTC
cdr3_aa: CASSHPGSYEQYF
v_call: TRBV5-1
d_call: .
j_call: TRBJ2-7
clone_size: .
cdr3_length: 13

cdr3_nt: TGTGCCAGCAGCTTCGGCACCGGGGAGCTGTTTTTT
cdr3_aa: CASSFGTGELFF
v_call: TRBV5-6
d_call: .
j_call: TRBJ2-2
clone_size: .
cdr3_length: 12

cdr3_nt: TGTGCCAGCAGTGATTTAGGGACAGGGGGCTTCGAGACCCAGTACTTC
cdr3_aa: CASSDLGTGGFETQYF
v_call: TRBV2
d_call: TRBD1
j_call: TRBJ2-5
clone_size: .
cdr3_length: 16

cdr3_nt: TGTGCCTGGAGTGACACCTCGGGTTATGGCTACACCTTC
cdr3_aa: CAWSDTSGYGYTF
v_call: TRBV30
d_call: .
j_call: TRBJ1-2
clone_size: .
cdr3_length: 13

cdr3_nt: TGTGCCAGCAGCATACCGGGACAGGGTCCCTACGAGCAGTACTTC
cdr3_aa: CASSIPGQGPYEQYF
v_call: TRBV7-8
d_call: TRBD1
j_call: TRBJ2-7
clone_size: .
cdr3_length: 15